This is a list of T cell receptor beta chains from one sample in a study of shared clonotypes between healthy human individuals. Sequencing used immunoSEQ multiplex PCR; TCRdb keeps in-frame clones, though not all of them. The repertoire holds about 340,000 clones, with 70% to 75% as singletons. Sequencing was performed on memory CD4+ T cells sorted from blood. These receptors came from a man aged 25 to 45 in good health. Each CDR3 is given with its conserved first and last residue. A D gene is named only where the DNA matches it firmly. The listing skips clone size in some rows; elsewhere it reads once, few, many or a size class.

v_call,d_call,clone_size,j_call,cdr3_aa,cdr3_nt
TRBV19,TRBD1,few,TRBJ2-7,CASSGGQLYEQYF,TGTGCCAGTAGTGGGGGACAGCTCTACGAGCAGTACTTC
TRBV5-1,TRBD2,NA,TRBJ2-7,CASSQQREGSYEQYF,TGCGCCAGCAGTCAACAGCGGGAGGGCTCCTACGAGCAGTACTTC
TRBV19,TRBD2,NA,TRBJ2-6,CASTQQPSSGSRRAGANVLTF,TGTGCCAGTACCCAACAACCCTCTAGCGGGAGTCGCCGAGCTGGGGCCAACGTCCTGACTTTC
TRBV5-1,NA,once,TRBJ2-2,CASSPTSIRTGELFF,TGCGCCAGCAGCCCAACGTCAATACGCACCGGGGAGCTGTTTTTT
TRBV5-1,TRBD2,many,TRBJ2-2,CASSLEGAAGGPSGELFF,TGCGCCAGCAGCTTGGAGGGTGCGGCGGGAGGGCCATCCGGGGAGCTGTTTTTT
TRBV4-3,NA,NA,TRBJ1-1,CASSQDQYGGTEAFF,TGCGCCAGCAGCCAAGATCAATATGGGGGCACTGAAGCTTTCTTT
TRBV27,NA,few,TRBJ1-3,CASSRGGSSGNTIYF,TGTGCCAGCAGCCGGGGAGGGTCCTCTGGAAACACCATATATTTT
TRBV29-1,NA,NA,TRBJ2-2,CSVVAGPSSTGELFF,TGCAGCGTAGTGGCGGGTCCCTCGAGCACCGGGGAGCTGTTTTTT
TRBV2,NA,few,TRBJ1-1,CASSSGLGSRGAMNTEAFF,TGTGCCAGCAGCTCCGGGCTAGGGTCAAGAGGAGCGATGAACACTGAAGCTTTCTTT
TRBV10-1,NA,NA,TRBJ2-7,CASSSGFSYEQYF,TGCGCCAGCAGTTCGGGCTTCTCCTACGAGCAGTACTTC
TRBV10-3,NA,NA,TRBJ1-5,CAITPDRNQPQHF,TGTGCCATCACCCCGGACAGAAATCAGCCCCAGCATTTT
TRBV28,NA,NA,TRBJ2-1,CASSFQSSYNEQFF,TGTGCCAGCAGTTTCCAGAGCTCCTACAATGAGCAGTTCTTC
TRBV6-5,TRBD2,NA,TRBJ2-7,CASSLFRLADFYEQYF,TGTGCCAGCAGTTTGTTCCGACTAGCGGACTTCTACGAGCAGTACTTC
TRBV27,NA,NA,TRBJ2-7,CASAFSVAVHEQYF,TGTGCCAGCGCGTTCTCCGTAGCGGTCCACGAGCAGTACTTC
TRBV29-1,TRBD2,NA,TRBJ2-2,CSGLGLAGSTGELFF,TGCAGCGGACTAGGACTAGCGGGGTCTACCGGGGAGCTGTTTTTT
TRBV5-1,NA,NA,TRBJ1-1,CASSLGTTGRTEAFF,TGCGCCAGCAGCTTGGGTACTACAGGGAGAACTGAAGCTTTCTTT
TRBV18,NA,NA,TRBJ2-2,CASSPSSTGELFF,TGTGCCAGCTCACCATCTTCAACCGGGGAGCTGTTTTTT
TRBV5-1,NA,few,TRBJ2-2,CASSLDGTGELFF,TGCGCCAGCAGTCTCGACGGAACCGGGGAGCTGTTTTTT
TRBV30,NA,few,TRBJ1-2,CAWSYDSAYGYTF,TGTGCCTGGAGCTACGACTCGGCCTATGGCTACACCTTC
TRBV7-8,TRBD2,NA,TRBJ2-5,CASSLEPSGFWETQYF,TGTGCCAGCAGCTTAGAGCCTAGCGGCTTTTGGGAGACCCAGTACTTC
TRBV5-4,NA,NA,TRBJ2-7,CASSFSQGLFNSYEQYF,TGTGCCAGCAGCTTTTCTCAAGGCTTATTCAATTCCTACGAGCAGTACTTC
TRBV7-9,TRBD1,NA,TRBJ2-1,CASSSRPGQGRVNEQFF,TGTGCCAGCAGCTCCCGACCGGGACAGGGGCGCGTCAATGAGCAGTTCTTC
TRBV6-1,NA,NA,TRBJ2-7,CASSGGAEQYF,TGTGCCAGCAGTGGGGGTGCGGAGCAGTACTTC
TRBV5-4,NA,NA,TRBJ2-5,CASSLQGGTGRLEQYF,TGTGCCAGCAGCTTGCAGGGGGGAACAGGACGGCTTGAGCAGTACTTC
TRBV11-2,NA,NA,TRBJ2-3,CASSFTSAPGTDTQYF,TGTGCCAGCAGCTTTACCTCGGCCCCAGGCACAGATACGCAGTATTTT
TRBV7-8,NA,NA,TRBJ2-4,CASSLVHPGGSYDSSKNIQYF,TGTGCCAGCAGCTTAGTACATCCGGGGGGCTCATATGATAGCTCCAAAAACATTCAGTACTTC
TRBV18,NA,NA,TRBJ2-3,CASSHNLQGFRDTQYF,TGTGCCAGCTCACACAATCTTCAGGGCTTTAGAGATACGCAGTATTTT
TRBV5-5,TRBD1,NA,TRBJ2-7,CASSLGTGGFYEQYF,TGTGCCAGCAGCCTCGGGACAGGGGGTTTCTACGAGCAGTACTTC
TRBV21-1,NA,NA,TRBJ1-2,CAPHGYTF,TGTGCCCCTCATGGCTACACCTTC
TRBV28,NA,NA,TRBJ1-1,CASSQDRPWVAFF,TGTGCCAGCAGTCAAGACAGGCCCTGGGTCGCTTTCTTT
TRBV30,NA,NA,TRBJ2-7,CAYNAPDTLSYEQYF,TGTGCCTATAATGCCCCCGACACTCTCTCCTACGAGCAGTACTTC
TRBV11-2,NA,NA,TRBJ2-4,CASSPPGIQYF,TGTGCCAGCAGCCCCCCAGGCATTCAGTACTTC
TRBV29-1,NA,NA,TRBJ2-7,CSVASEGPFFSYEQYF,TGCAGCGTTGCTTCTGAGGGACCCTTCTTCTCCTACGAGCAGTACTTC
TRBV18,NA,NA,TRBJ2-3,CASSHWDPDTQYF,TGTGCCAGCTCCCATTGGGACCCAGATACGCAGTATTTT
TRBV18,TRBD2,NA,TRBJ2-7,CASSPQGRGTYEQYF,TGTGCCAGCTCACCACAGGGGCGGGGGACCTACGAGCAGTACTTC
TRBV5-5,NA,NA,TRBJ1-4,CASSLFGTSEKLFF,TGTGCCAGCAGCTTGTTTGGTACCAGTGAAAAACTGTTTTTT
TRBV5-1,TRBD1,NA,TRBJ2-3,CASSLVGGLTNTQYF,TGCGCCAGCAGCTTGGTAGGGGGCTTGACGAATACGCAGTATTTT
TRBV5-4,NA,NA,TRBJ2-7,CASSLDPSDEQYF,TGTGCCAGCAGCTTGGACCCCTCCGACGAGCAGTACTTC
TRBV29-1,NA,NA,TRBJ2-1,CSVVVYNEQFF,TGCAGCGTTGTGGTTTACAATGAGCAGTTCTTC
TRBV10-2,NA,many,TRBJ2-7,CASSVNSYEQYF,TGCGCCAGCAGCGTCAACTCCTACGAGCAGTACTTC
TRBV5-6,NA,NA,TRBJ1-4,CASSSSGTPAEKLFF,TGTGCCAGCAGCTCGTCCGGGACGCCCGCTGAAAAACTGTTTTTT
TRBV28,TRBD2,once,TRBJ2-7,CASTRSGSEQYF,TGTGCCAGCACCCGTAGCGGGAGCGAGCAGTACTTC
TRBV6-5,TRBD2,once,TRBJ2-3,CASSYSLGTKTDTQYF,TGTGCCAGCAGTTACTCTCTAGGGACTAAGACAGATACGCAGTATTTT
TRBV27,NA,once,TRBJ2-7,CASSFLTHEGRGYEQYF,TGTGCCAGCAGTTTTCTGACCCATGAGGGACGCGGCTACGAGCAGTACTTC
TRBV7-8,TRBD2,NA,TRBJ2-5,CASSLLRTSGRETQYF,TGTGCCAGCAGCTTACTCCGGACTAGCGGCCGTGAGACCCAGTACTTC
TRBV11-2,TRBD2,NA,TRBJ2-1,CASSSPRAGGPGSYNEQFF,TGTGCCAGCAGCTCCCCCCGAGCGGGAGGGCCCGGGTCCTACAATGAGCAGTTCTTC
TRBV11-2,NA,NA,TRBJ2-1,CASSLVLDNYNEQFF,TGTGCCAGCAGCTTAGTTCTGGACAACTACAATGAGCAGTTCTTC
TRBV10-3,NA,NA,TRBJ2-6,CAARITLAGANVLTF,TGTGCCGCTCGTATTACTTTAGCTGGGGCCAACGTCCTGACTTTC
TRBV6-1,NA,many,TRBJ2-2,CASSNTGGTPGELFF,TGTGCCAGCAGTAACACCGGGGGGACACCCGGGGAGCTGTTTTTT
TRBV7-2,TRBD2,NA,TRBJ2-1,CASSLVGLAGGYNEQFF,TGTGCCAGCAGCTTAGTGGGACTAGCGGGAGGCTACAATGAGCAGTTCTTC
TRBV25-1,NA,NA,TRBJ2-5,CASSDPQGFETQYF,TGTGCCAGCAGTGATCCCCAGGGCTTCGAGACCCAGTACTTC
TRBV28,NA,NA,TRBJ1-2,CASIRSGVAGYTF,TGTGCCAGCATCCGATCTGGGGTGGCGGGCTACACCTTC
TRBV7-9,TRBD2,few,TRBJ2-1,CASSLGLAGTYNEQFF,TGTGCCAGCAGCTTGGGGCTAGCGGGAACCTACAATGAGCAGTTCTTC
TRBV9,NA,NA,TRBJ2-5,CASSVAPKETQYF,TGTGCCAGCAGCGTAGCGCCCAAGGAGACCCAGTACTTC
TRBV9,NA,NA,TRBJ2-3,CASAESSTDTQYF,TGTGCCAGCGCCGAGTCTAGCACAGATACGCAGTATTTT
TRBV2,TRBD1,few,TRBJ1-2,CASSVDRLYGYTF,TGTGCCAGCAGTGTGGACAGGCTCTATGGCTACACCTTC
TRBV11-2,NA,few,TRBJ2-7,CASSSLRAVTLREQYF,TGTGCCAGCAGCTCCCTCCGTGCAGTGACTCTTAGGGAGCAGTACTTC
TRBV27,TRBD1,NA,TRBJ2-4,CASSLNAGTAQHF,TGTGCCAGCAGTTTAAATGCCGGGACAGCGCAGCACTTC
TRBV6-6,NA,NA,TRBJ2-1,CASSFSAQETYDEQFF,TGTGCCAGCAGTTTTTCTGCCCAGGAGACTTATGATGAGCAGTTCTTC
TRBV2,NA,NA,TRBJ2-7,CASTETATAYEQYF,TGTGCCAGCACCGAAACCGCGACAGCCTACGAGCAGTACTTC